This T cell receptor beta chain emerged from a study of cytomegalovirus exposure and HLA in healthy donors. Study-level results: The study recorded 164 TCR beta chains that were cytomegalovirus-associated.

PCR primers comprised 60 Vbeta and 13 Jbeta primers. Some clones are missing from TCRdb's copy, which holds only in-frame ones; the method was immunoSEQ multiplex PCR. The sample lists over 150,000 clones, under 90% occurring once. Trimming took off 5 bases at V and 3 bases at J, with 4 bases between the two ends. This CDR3 contains 11 residues. The V gene's germline CDR1 is WSHSY and CDR2 SAAADI. A remark on this clone: Its antigen remains unidentified.

The rearrangement uses TRBV10-2 and TRBJ2-5; no clear D gene. The sequence was collected from a man aged 25-45 years in good health and CMV-seropositive. What was sequenced was PBMCs. CDR3 sequence: CASSPKETQYF. The CDR3 DNA reads TGCGCCAGCAGTCCCAAAGAGACCCAGTACTTC.